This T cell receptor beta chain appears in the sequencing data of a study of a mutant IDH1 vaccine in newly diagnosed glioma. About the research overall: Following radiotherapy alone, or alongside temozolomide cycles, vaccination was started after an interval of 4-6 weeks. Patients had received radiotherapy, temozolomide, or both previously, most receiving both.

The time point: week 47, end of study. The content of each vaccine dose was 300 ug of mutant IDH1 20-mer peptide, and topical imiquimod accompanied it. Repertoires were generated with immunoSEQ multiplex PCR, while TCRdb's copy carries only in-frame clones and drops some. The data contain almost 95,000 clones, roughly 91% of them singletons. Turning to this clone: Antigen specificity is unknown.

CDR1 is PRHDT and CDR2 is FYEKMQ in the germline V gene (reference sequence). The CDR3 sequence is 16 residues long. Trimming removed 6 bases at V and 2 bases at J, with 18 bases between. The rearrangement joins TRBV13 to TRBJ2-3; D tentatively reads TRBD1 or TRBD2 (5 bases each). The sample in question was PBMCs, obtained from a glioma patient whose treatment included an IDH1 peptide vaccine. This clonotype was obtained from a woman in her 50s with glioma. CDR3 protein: CASSEQAGFNTDTQYF. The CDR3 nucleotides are TGTGCCAGCAGTGAACAGGCGGGTTTTAACACAGATACGCAGTATTTT.